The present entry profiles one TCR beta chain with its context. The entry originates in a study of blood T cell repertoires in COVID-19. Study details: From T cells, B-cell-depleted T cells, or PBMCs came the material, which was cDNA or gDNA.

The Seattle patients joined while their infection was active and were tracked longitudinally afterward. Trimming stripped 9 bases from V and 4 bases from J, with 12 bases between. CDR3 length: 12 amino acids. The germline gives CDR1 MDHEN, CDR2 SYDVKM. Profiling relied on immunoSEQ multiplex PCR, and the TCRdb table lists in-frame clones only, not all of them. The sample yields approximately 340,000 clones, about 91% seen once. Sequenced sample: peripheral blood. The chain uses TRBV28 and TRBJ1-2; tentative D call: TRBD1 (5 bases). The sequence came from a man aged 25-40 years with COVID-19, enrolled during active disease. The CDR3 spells CASTDGGYGYTF. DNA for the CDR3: TGTGCCAGTACCGACGGGGGCTATGGCTACACCTTC.